The 20 T cell receptor beta chains presented below share a single source sample, sequenced in a study of shared clonotypes between healthy human individuals. Clones were read by immunoSEQ multiplex PCR, and TCRdb kept only the in-frame ones, dropping some. The sample holds over 1.4 million clones; around 97% are singletons and the top ten take approximately 1%. Sequenced sample: naive CD4+ T cells sorted from blood. Indicated subset: CD45RA+ positively selected. The source of these receptors is a man aged 25 to 40 in good health.

For this clone: Different DNA sequences within this sample yield the same CDR3. The V gene is TRBV5-1, the J gene TRBJ2-2, with TRBD1 as a possible D gene (5 bases). Germline V gives CDR1 SGHRS, CDR2 YFSETQ. The V gene lost 2 bases and the J gene lost 5 bases, with 13 bases spanning the gap. The CDR3 contains 15 residues. In DNA form, the CDR3 reads TGCGCCAGCAGCTTACCCGAAAGGGGAACCGGGGAGCTGTTTTTT. Its protein is CASSLPERGTGELFF.

The chain is built from TRBV5-1 and TRBJ1-2; D remains unclear. Germline lookup yields CDR1 SGHRS and CDR2 YFSETQ. There are 15 residues in the CDR3. The V gene lost 5 bases and the J gene lost 4 bases, with 18 bases spanning the gap. This CDR3 reads CASRSDPSGSYGYTF. In nucleotides, the CDR3 is TGCGCCAGCAGAAGCGACCCCTCGGGCTCCTATGGCTACACCTTC.

V usage is TRBV5-4 and J usage is TRBJ2-2; TRBD2 matches 10 bases. V gave up 2 bases and J gave up 6 bases; unmatched junction bases: 13. This CDR3 region has 18 residues. Germline V lookup: CDR1 SGHNT, CDR2 YYREEE (reference sequence). CDR3 nucleotide sequence: TGTGCCAGCAGCTTTCCCCCTTCCGGGACTAGCGTCCCCGGGGAGCTGTTTTTT. Its protein is CASSFPPSGTSVPGELFF.

V and J are TRBV11-2 and TRBJ1-2; no firm D call. The V end was cut by 2 bases, the J end by 8 bases, with 12 bases between. This CDR3 region has 13 residues. CDR1 SGHAT and CDR2 FQNNGV come from the germline V gene. CDR3 region: CASSLTHGVGYTF. The CDR3, as DNA: TGTGCCAGCAGCTTAACCCACGGTGTCGGCTACACCTTC.

Note on this clone: The sample contains more than one DNA sequence encoding this CDR3. The V call is TRBV29-1, the J call TRBJ2-1; 7 bases map to TRBD2. The germline V gene encodes CDR1 SQVTM and CDR2 ANQGSEA. Germline trimming cut 6 bases from V and 4 bases from J; bases unmatched to any gene: 6. This CDR3 is 13 amino acids long. As DNA, the CDR3 is TGCAGCGTCGGGGGGAGGAATTACAATGAGCAGTTCTTC. It codes for CSVGGRNYNEQFF.

The J gene is TRBJ2-7, the V gene TRBV27; 9 bases line up with TRBD1. This CDR3 is built from 15 residues. The junction had 6 bases not matched to a gene; V was cut back by 2 bases and J by 4 bases. The V gene's germline CDR1 is MNHEY and CDR2 SMNVEV (reference sequence). The CDR3 region has the DNA TGTGCCAGCAGTTTAACCGGGACAGGGACTTACGAGCAGTACTTC. Its protein is CASSLTGTGTYEQYF.

The chain links TRBV5-4 to TRBJ2-1, with 11 positions matching TRBD2. CDR1 and CDR2 (germline): SGHNT, YYREEE (reference sequence). Losses at the gene ends were 2 bases for V and 9 bases for J; bases not matched to a gene: 7. The CDR3 loop spans 15 amino acids. The CDR3 DNA is TGTGCCAGCAGCTTCGAACTAGCGGGAGTTAGTGAGCAGTTCTTC. It is translated as CASSFELAGVSEQFF.

This chain links TRBV19 with TRBJ2-7; 7 bases line up with TRBD2. The CDR3 is 17 amino acids. V lost 4 bases, J lost 0 bases, and 12 bases stayed unmatched. Germline CDR1 LNHDA, CDR2 SQIVND (reference sequence). The CDR3 loop reads CASSSVIGRIGSYEQYF. The CDR3 DNA reads TGTGCCAGTAGTAGCGTCATCGGGAGGATTGGCTCCTACGAGCAGTACTTC.

The chain uses TRBV7-8 and TRBJ2-1; D remains ambiguous. The CDR3 extends over 12 amino acids. V shed 1 base and J shed 7 bases, with 5 bases lying between them. From germline, CDR1 is SGHVS and CDR2 FQNEAQ. In DNA form, the CDR3 reads TGTGCCAGCAGCTTAGGGAGTAATGAGCAGTTCTTC. Protein: CASSLGSNEQFF.

This clone was recorded once. CDR3 loop: CASSLDSVLPETQYF. As DNA, the CDR3 is TGTGCCAGCAGCTTGGACTCGGTGCTTCCAGAGACCCAGTACTTC. The chain uses TRBV5-4 and TRBJ2-5; D remains ambiguous. Looked up from germline, CDR1 is SGHNT and CDR2 is YYREEE (reference sequence). V was cut by 0 bases and J by 4 bases, with 13 bases left in between. The CDR3 runs 15 residues.

This clone was seen a single time. The chain employs TRBV5-1 and TRBJ2-2; 12 positions match TRBD2. V lost 2 bases and J lost 6; bases outside the gene matches: 14. The germline V gene has CDR1 SGHRS and CDR2 YFSETQ. The CDR3 consists of 19 residues. For the CDR3, the DNA is TGCGCCAGCAGCTTAAGACTAGCGGGAGTGGGGACTAACCCCGGGGAGCTGTTTTTT. Protein product: CASSLRLAGVGTNPGELFF.

The rearrangement links TRBV7-6 to TRBJ2-7; D gene uncertain. Germline CDR1 SGHVS, CDR2 FNYEAQ. The CDR3 totals 13 residues. V was shortened by 5 bases and J by 3 bases, with 11 bases between the two germline ends. The CDR3 spells CASSPSSYYEQYF. The CDR3 DNA is TGTGCCAGCAGCCCAAGTAGCTACTACGAGCAGTACTTC.

The gene calls are TRBV5-5 and TRBJ2-1, with TRBD2 identical over 10 bases. V lost 2 bases and J lost 2; bases outside the gene matches: 4. The CDR3 has 16 residues. Per germline, CDR1 SGHKS and CDR2 YYEKEE (reference sequence). The CDR3 sequence: CASSFRLAGAYNEQFF. Written as DNA, the CDR3 is TGTGCCAGCAGCTTTCGGCTAGCGGGGGCCTACAATGAGCAGTTCTTC.

V usage is TRBV9 and J usage is TRBJ1-4; 7 positions agree with TRBD1. V shed 4 bases, J shed 0 bases, and the junction held 9 bases outside the gene matches. In germline, CDR1 is SGDLS, CDR2 YYNGEE. This CDR3 contains 17 residues. CDR3 protein: CASSSRQGPSTNEKLFF. CDR3 in DNA: TGTGCCAGCAGCTCAAGACAGGGCCCATCAACTAATGAAAAACTGTTTTTT.

The CDR3 region has the DNA TGCAGCGTCGGACTAGCGGGAATCACAGATACGCAGTATTTT. It yields the protein CSVGLAGITDTQYF. The chain is built from TRBV29-1 and TRBJ2-3; 12 nucleotides align to TRBD2. CDR1 and CDR2 from the germline V gene are SQVTM and ANQGSEA. The V and J ends lost 6 bases and 2 bases, in that order; junction bases with no gene match: 3. There are 14 residues in the CDR3.

V gene TRBV5-1 combines with J gene TRBJ2-3, with TRBD2 identical over 9 bases. Trimming cost V 3 bases and J 5 bases; bases outside gene matches: 7. CDR3 length: 15 residues. Germline-derived CDR1 and CDR2 are SGHRS and YFSETQ. The CDR3 nucleotides read TGCGCCAGCAGCTGGGTTAGCGGGAGAGGAGATACGCAGTATTTT. This translates into CASSWVSGRGDTQYF.

The V call is TRBV27, the J call TRBJ2-7, with unresolved D. The V gene lost 6 bases and the J gene lost 5 bases, with 8 bases spanning the gap. Per the germline V gene, CDR1 is MNHEY and CDR2 is SMNVEV (reference sequence). The CDR3 has 11 residues. The CDR3, as DNA: TGTGCCAGCAGGAGAGGCGACGAGCAGTACTTC. This translates into CASRRGDEQYF.

The rearrangement uses TRBV5-1 and TRBJ1-4; 7 bases are shared with TRBD1. The CDR3 loop spans 16 amino acids. Trimming cost V 2 bases and J 2 bases; bases outside gene matches: 6. CDR1 is SGHRS and CDR2 is YFSETQ in the germline V gene. CDR3 sequence: CASSFGTVRTNEKLFF. The CDR3 DNA is TGCGCCAGCAGCTTTGGGACAGTTCGGACTAATGAAAAACTGTTTTTT.

CDR3 loop: CASRVDRGGFETQYF. The CDR3 bases are TGTGCCAGCAGGGTCGACAGGGGGGGGTTCGAGACCCAGTACTTC. This chain uses TRBV6-1 with TRBJ2-5, with 9 bases aligning to TRBD1. Germline lookup yields CDR1 MNHNS and CDR2 SASEGT. The CDR3 is 15 amino acids. V dropped 6 bases and J dropped 5; count of bases not matched to a gene: 10.

Details on this clone: The junction shows a germline mismatch at one end, possibly a read error. The chain uses TRBV5-4 and TRBJ1-2; 8 bases are a match to TRBD1. The CDR3 is 14 amino acids. Germline-derived CDR1 and CDR2 are SGHNT and YYREEE (reference sequence). The CDR3 protein is CASSLGTGKDGYTF. CDR3 nucleotide sequence: TGCGCCAGCAGCCTCGGGACAGGAAAGGATGGCTACACCTTC.